This TCR beta chain was observed in a study of cytomegalovirus exposure and HLA in healthy donors. Findings of the study overall: CMV antigen specificity was confirmed in vitro for three CMV-associated chains.

The CDR3 has 13 residues. V shed 3 bases and J 4 bases; nucleotides not matched to a gene: 2. Looked up from germline, CDR1 is MDHEN and CDR2 is SYDVKM. Produced via immunoSEQ multiplex PCR; TCRdb's table is partial and in-frame only. The sample gives some 240,000 clones, around 86% of which show up once; 1% to 1.5% is in the top ten. Remarks on this clone: What it binds is not known.

The clonotype was recovered from a woman aged 25-40 years in good health and CMV-seropositive. The V gene is TRBV28, the J gene TRBJ1-2; TRBD1 matches 7 bases. What was sequenced was PBMCs. CDR3 nucleotide sequence: TGTGCCAGCAGTTTGGACAGGCCCTATGGCTACACCTTC. It yields the protein CASSLDRPYGYTF.